This T cell receptor (beta chain) was obtained from a study of shared clonotypes between healthy human individuals. Repertoires were generated with immunoSEQ multiplex PCR, while TCRdb's copy carries only in-frame clones and drops some. The sample holds 850,000 to 1,100,000 clones, roughly 80% seen once. The V and J ends lost 3 bases and 5 bases, in that order; junction bases with no gene match: 8. Germline values: CDR1 SGHNT, CDR2 YYREEE (reference sequence). The CDR3 length is 16 residues. As to this clone: Its antigen is not identified.

Findings and caveats of the study: Memory subsets had estimated richness that was generally smaller than that of naive subsets. Shared across a few donors were about 4.8% of the naive CD4 clonotypes.

The sequenced material came from memory CD4+ T cells from PBMCs. Subset defined: CD45RA-negative fraction. This TCR was recovered from a man younger than 30 in good health. Some clones in this sample may be carry-over from other donors' samples. This chain uses TRBV5-4 with TRBJ1-1, with 12 bases identical to TRBD1. The CDR3 DNA reads TGTGCCAGCAGCTCCGGGGGGACAGGGGGCTTGACTGAAGCTTTCTTT. Residues: CASSSGGTGGLTEAFF.